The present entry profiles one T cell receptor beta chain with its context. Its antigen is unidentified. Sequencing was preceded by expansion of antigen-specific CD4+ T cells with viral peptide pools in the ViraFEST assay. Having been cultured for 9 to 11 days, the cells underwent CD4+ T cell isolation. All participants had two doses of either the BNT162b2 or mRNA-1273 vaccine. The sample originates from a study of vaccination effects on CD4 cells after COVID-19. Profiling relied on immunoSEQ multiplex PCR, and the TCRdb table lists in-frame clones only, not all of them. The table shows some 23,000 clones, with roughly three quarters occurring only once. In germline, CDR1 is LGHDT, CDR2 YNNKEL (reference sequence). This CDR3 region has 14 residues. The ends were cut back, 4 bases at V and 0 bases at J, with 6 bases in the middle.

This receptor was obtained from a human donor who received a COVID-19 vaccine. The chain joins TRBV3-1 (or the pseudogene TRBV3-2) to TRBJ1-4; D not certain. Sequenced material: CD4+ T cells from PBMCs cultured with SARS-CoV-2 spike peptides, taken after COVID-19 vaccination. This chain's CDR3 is CASSPYATNEKLFF. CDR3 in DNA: TGTGCCAGCAGCCCTTATGCAACTAATGAAAAACTGTTTTTT.